Sequencing of this T cell receptor beta chain was carried out in a study of T cells in Graves' hyperthyroidism and ophthalmopathy. Clinical symptoms, serum thyroxine, TRAb, thyroid ultrasound and orbital computed tomography informed diagnoses. Fresh peripheral blood, approximately 10 ml, yielded the PBMCs. This CDR3 is 15 amino acids long. CDR1 ENHRY and CDR2 SYGVKD come from the germline V gene. V was clipped by 3 bases and J by 0 bases, with 9 bases between them. The source material, RNA transcripts, was used to amplify TCR beta CDR3 regions. The TCR CDR3 was amplified in a first-round RT-PCR using the HTBI primer set. A single record per CDR3 protein comes from TCRdb applying MiXCR to the multiplex PCR reads. The sample shows 700,000 or so distinct CDR3 sequences, roughly 15% of them seen only once.

The chain uses TRBV10-3 and TRBJ1-3, with unresolved D. The clonotype was recovered from a man between 18 and 29 years old with Graves' hyperthyroidism. Sample: blood. The CDR3 nucleotides are TGTGCCATCAGTGATCGGATAAACTCTGGAAACACCATATATTTT. This encodes CAISDRINSGNTIYF.